These 5 T cell receptor beta chains were all obtained from the same sample, sequenced in a study of post-analysis software for immune sequencing data. Antigens of these TCRs are unknown. Study-wide findings and caveats: Compared with controls, patients had more of about five TRBV segments, including TRBV5-6, TRBV5-1 and TRBV20-1.

Built from TCR beta cDNA, the libraries had unique molecular identifiers in them. TCRdb itself ran the PCR reads through MiXCR, one entry per CDR3 protein. The data hold about 810,000 distinct CDR3 sequences, with around 53% observed a single time. The sample consisted of blood. The origin of the receptors is a girl between 10 and 17 years old with multiple sclerosis.

The table lists this clonotype with a few counts. The chain couples TRBV2 to TRBJ2-5; 9 nucleotides match TRBD2. The CDR3 consists of 16 residues. After removal of 5 bases from V and 5 bases from J, the junction contained 12 bases not matched to a gene. The germline V gene has CDR1 SNHLY and CDR2 FYNNEI. The CDR3 loop reads CASSYGGTSFSETQYF. CDR3 DNA sequence: TGTGCCAGCAGTTATGGTGGGACTAGCTTCTCGGAGACCCAGTACTTC. The whole variable domain, filled in from reference TRBV2 and TRBJ2-5, reads EPEVTQTPSHQVTQMGQEVILRCVPISNHLYFYWYRQILGQKVEFLVSFYNNEISEKSEIFDDQFSVERPDGSNFTLKIRSTKLEDSAMYFCASSYGGTSFSETQYFGPGTRLLVL.

The chain employs TRBV25-1 and TRBJ1-2, with D possibly TRBD1 on 5 matching bases. CDR3 size: 18 residues. CDR1 and CDR2 from the germline V gene are MGHDK and SYGVNS. V dropped 3 bases and J dropped 1 base, with 21 bases sitting between them. The CDR3 DNA reads TGTGCCAGCAGTGACCAAAGCCTAGACAGACCGATTAACTATGGCTACACCTTC. Protein sequence: CASSDQSLDRPINYGYTF.

The chain employs TRBV6-5 and TRBJ2-4; D tentatively fits TRBD1 or TRBD2 (5 bases each). The J call is doubtful: the DNA matches TRBJ2-7 better. The CDR3 length is 15 residues. The germline V gene has CDR1 MNHEY and CDR2 SVGAGI. CDR3 coding DNA: TGTGCCAGCAGGCGCCTGGGGCGGGTAAACAACGAGCAGTACTTC. Encoded protein: CASRRLGRVNNEQYF.

This clonotype has only a few counts. V is TRBV12-3 or TRBV12-4 and J is TRBJ2-5, with 9 bases aligning to TRBD2. CDR3 length: 19 residues. J was trimmed by 11 bases and V by 5 bases; bases with no gene match: 27. CDR3 sequence reads: CASSPYNPGLATSRLKQYF. The CDR3, as DNA: TGTGCCAGCAGTCCCTATAATCCGGGACTAGCCACCTCCCGTCTGAAGCAGTACTTC.

The V gene is TRBV7-9, the J gene TRBJ2-5, with D possibly matching TRBD2 (6 bases). The DNA end lines up better with TRBJ2-7; the J call may be wrong. CDR1 and CDR2 from the germline V gene are SEHNR and FQNEAQ (reference sequence). The length of the CDR3 is 15 residues. This chain's CDR3 is CASSPWGPRGNEQYF. Written as DNA, the CDR3 is TGTGCCAGCAGCCCGTGGGGACCTCGGGGGAACGAGCAGTACTTC.